This T cell receptor beta chain was identified in a study of T cells in localized non-small cell lung cancer. Study-wide points: Sequencing, confined to only one tumor region, leaves heterogeneity possible. Uninvolved adjacent lung, not tumor, had the highest T cell clonality. Adjacent lung tissue had a median roughly 62 of the top 100 clones found in the tumor.

Clones were read by immunoSEQ multiplex PCR, and TCRdb kept only the in-frame ones, dropping some. Of 40,000 or so clones listed, 70% to 90% were seen once; the top ten hold about 6.4%. Germline CDR1 is DFQATT and CDR2 is SNEGSKA (reference sequence). Trimming removed 6 bases from V and 4 bases from J; junction bases left unmatched: 0. CDR3 length: 11 residues. Regarding this clone: The antigen is unknown.

The origin of this receptor is a man between 40 and 75 years old with stage I lung adenocarcinoma. The gene calls are TRBV20-1 and TRBJ2-3; 8 nucleotides agree with TRBD2. The material sequenced was peripheral blood, taken before any cancer treatment. The CDR3 region is CSAGRADTQYF. DNA for the CDR3: TGCAGTGCCGGGAGGGCAGATACGCAGTATTTT.